These 10 T cell receptor beta chains were sequenced from one sample in a study of OX40 agonist ivuxolimab in advanced cancers. The table came from immunoSEQ multiplex PCR; TCRdb's copy has only in-frame clones and leaves some out. The sample consists of around 68,000 clones, about 91% of them appearing once. The material was CD4+ or CD8+ T cells sorted from blood, obtained in a trial of the OX40 agonist ivuxolimab. The receptors derive from an adult with an advanced solid tumor such as melanoma, head and neck, liver or kidney cancer.

The chain links TRBV6-1 to TRBJ1-1; the D is unclear. The CDR3 is 15 amino acids. The germline V gene encodes CDR1 MNHNS and CDR2 SASEGT. V lost 0 bases, J lost 12 bases, and 20 bases lay in between. The CDR3 coding sequence is TGTGCCAGCAGTGAAGCGCTAAAAAGTCTGCCCAAATCTTTCTTT. Translated, it gives CASSEALKSLPKSFF.

The rearrangement links TRBV19 to TRBJ2-7; 8 nucleotides match TRBD2. The CDR3 is 14 amino acids. CDR1 LNHDA and CDR2 SQIVND come from the germline V gene (reference sequence). Unmatched junction bases numbered 4, after V lost 4 bases and J lost 2 bases. The CDR3: CASSRSGGPYEQYF. The DNA for the CDR3 is TGTGCCAGTAGTAGGTCGGGAGGGCCCTACGAGCAGTACTTC. Filled out from reference TRBV19 and TRBJ2-7, the complete variable domain reads DGGITQSPKYLFRKEGQNVTLSCEQNLNHDAMYWYRQDPGQGLRLIYYSQIVNDFQKGDIAEGYSVSREKKESFPLTVTSAQKNPTAFYLCASSRSGGPYEQYFGPGTRLTVT.

This chain uses TRBV19 with TRBJ2-7; D might be TRBD1 (6 bases). V was shortened by 3 bases and J by 5 bases, with 17 bases between the two germline ends. CDR1 is LNHDA, CDR2 SQIVND, per germline (reference sequence). The CDR3 extends over 15 amino acids. The DNA for the CDR3 is TGTGCCAGTAGTATTGGACAGATAGGAGGTGACGAGCAGTACTTC. Translation gives CASSIGQIGGDEQYF.

The V and J genes are TRBV19 and TRBJ1-2; D may be TRBD1 (5 bases). V lost 3 bases to trimming and J lost 6 bases, with 17 bases between them. Germline CDR1 LNHDA, CDR2 SQIVND (reference sequence). CDR3 size: 15 residues. Here the CDR3 reads CASSIVGAGRDGYTF. As DNA, the CDR3 is TGTGCCAGTAGTATCGTTGGCGCAGGGAGGGATGGCTACACCTTC.

A word on this clone: One end of the junction varies from germline; a read error may be responsible. The rearrangement uses TRBV6-1 and TRBJ2-7; D is unresolved. The CDR3 has 13 residues. The germline V gene encodes CDR1 MNHNS and CDR2 SASEGT. The DNA of the CDR3 is TGTGCCAGCAGTGAAGAGGGTGTCGGTCAGCCGAACTTC. It specifies CASSEEGVGQPNF.

The rearrangement joins TRBV6-5 to TRBJ2-7; D may be TRBD1 (6 bases). CDR1 and CDR2 (germline): MNHEY, SVGAGI. The CDR3 sequence is 14 residues long. V was pared by 6 bases and J by 2 bases, with 14 bases between. CDR3: CASSQQGRAYEQYF. The CDR3 region has the DNA TGTGCCAGCAGCCAACAGGGCAGGGCCTACGAGCAGTACTTC.

The V call is TRBV7-9, the J call TRBJ2-3; D is undetermined. V dropped 1 base and J dropped 2 bases, with 10 bases sitting between them. CDR3 length: 15 amino acids. The germline CDR1 and CDR2 sequences are SEHNR and FQNEAQ (reference sequence). The CDR3 region is CASSLVPRNTDTQYF. The CDR3, as DNA: TGTGCCAGCAGCTTAGTCCCGAGAAACACAGATACGCAGTATTTT. The whole variable domain, remainder taken from reference TRBV7-9 and TRBJ2-3, is DTGVSQNPRHKITKRGQNVTFRCDPISEHNRLYWYRQTLGQGPEFLTYFQNEAQLEKSRLLSDRFSAERPKGSFSTLEIQRTEQGDSAMYLCASSLVPRNTDTQYFGPGTRLTVL.

The chain is built from TRBV6-6 and TRBJ1-5; no definite D call. Trimming removed 5 bases from V and 6 bases from J, with 14 bases in between. Looked up from germline, CDR1 is MNHNY and CDR2 is SVGAGI (reference sequence). CDR3 size: 14 residues. The CDR3 region has the DNA TGTGCCAGCAGTGACCATATTAGCGGTCAGCCCCAGCATTTT. Translating it yields CASSDHISGQPQHF.

This clone was detected only once. This chain joins TRBV5-4 and TRBJ2-7; 11 bases line up with TRBD2. The germline CDR1 and CDR2 sequences are SGHNT and YYREEE (reference sequence). Germline trimming cut 0 bases from V and 3 bases from J; bases unmatched to any gene: 2. The CDR3 contains 15 residues. The CDR3 protein is CASSLAGTSGYEQYF. In DNA form, the CDR3 reads TGTGCCAGCAGCTTGGCCGGGACTAGCGGCTACGAGCAGTACTTC.

The genes are TRBV6-5 and TRBJ2-7; D not certain. This CDR3 contains 15 residues. The germline V gene has CDR1 MNHEY and CDR2 SVGAGI. V was shortened by 5 bases and J by 0 bases, with 14 bases between the two germline ends. The CDR3 region has the DNA TGTGCCAGCAGTAATCAGGAAGGGCGCTCCTACGAGCAGTACTTC. Translating it yields CASSNQEGRSYEQYF.